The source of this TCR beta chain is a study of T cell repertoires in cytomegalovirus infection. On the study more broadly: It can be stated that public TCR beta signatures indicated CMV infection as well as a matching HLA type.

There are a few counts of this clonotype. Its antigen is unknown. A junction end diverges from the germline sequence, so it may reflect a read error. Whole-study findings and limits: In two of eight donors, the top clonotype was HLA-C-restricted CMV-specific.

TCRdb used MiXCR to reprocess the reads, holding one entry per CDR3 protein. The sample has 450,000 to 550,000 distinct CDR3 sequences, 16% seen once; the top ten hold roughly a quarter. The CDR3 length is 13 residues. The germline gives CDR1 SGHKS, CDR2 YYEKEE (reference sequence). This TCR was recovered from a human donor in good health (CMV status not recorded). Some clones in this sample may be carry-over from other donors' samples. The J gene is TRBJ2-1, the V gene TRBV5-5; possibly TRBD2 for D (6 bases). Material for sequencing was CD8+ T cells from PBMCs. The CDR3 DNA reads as TGTGCCAGCAGCTTGCAGTTTGACGCGGGGTCGCTCTTC. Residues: CASSLQFDAGSLF. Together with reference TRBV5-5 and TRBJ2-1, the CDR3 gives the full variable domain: DAGVTQSPTHLIKTRGQQVTLRCSPISGHKSVSWYQQVLGQGPQFIFQYYEKEERGRGNFPDRFSARQFPNYSSELNVNALLLGDSALYLCASSLQFDAGSLFGPGTRLTVL.